This T cell receptor beta chain appears in the sequencing data of a study of T cell responses to AZD1222 COVID-19 vaccine. Study observations and caveats: Baseline seropositives among AZD1222 recipients totaled only six or seven. In a largely white British group with more females than males, clonal diversity was possibly underestimated. Of spike-specific TCRs, nearly half reportedly target regions left unmutated in variants. The span of vaccine-associated CD4 TCRs extended across spike, with dominance at 160-218 and 743-854.

About this clone: Antigen unknown.

Generated by immunoSEQ multiplex PCR, the TCRdb table keeps only in-frame clones and is missing some. The sample lists about 150,000 clones, roughly 94% occurring once. Deletions cut 0 bases from V and 2 bases from J, with 5 bases between. The germline V gene has CDR1 MNHEY and CDR2 SMNVEV (reference sequence). The CDR3 is made up of 14 amino acids. Sequencing was performed on peripheral blood, taken on day 0 of AZD1222 vaccination. The V call is TRBV27, the J call TRBJ1-3, with no clear D. The sequence was collected from an adult in good health. The CDR3, as DNA: TGTGCCAGCAGTTTATCCCCTGCTGGAAACACCATATATTTT. Translating gives CASSLSPAGNTIYF.